A single sample gave rise to the 27 T cell receptor beta chains below, sequenced in a study of blood T cell repertoires in COVID-19. TCRdb's copy holds only in-frame clones and misses some; the assay was immunoSEQ multiplex PCR. This table has some 200,000 clones, roughly 91% appearing once. Sequences were obtained from peripheral blood. The receptors stem from a man aged 35 to 55 with active or convalescent COVID-19.

The chain has TRBV9 and TRBJ2-1, with 7 bases that match TRBD2. Losses at the gene ends were 0 bases for V and 8 bases for J; bases not matched to a gene: 8. The CDR3 runs 15 residues. The V gene's germline CDR1 is SGDLS and CDR2 YYNGEE. The CDR3 nucleotides are TGTGCCAGCAGCGTAGCGCTGGCGGGAGTTGATGAGCAGTTCTTC. Translating gives CASSVALAGVDEQFF.

The chain carries TRBV18 and TRBJ1-4; a possible D gene is TRBD1 (5 bases). In germline, CDR1 is KGHSH, CDR2 LQKENI. With 2 bases removed from V and 5 bases from J, the gap between germline ends came to 15 bases. The CDR3 runs to 16 residues. CDR3 protein: CASSPSYQGGNEKLFF. The CDR3 region has the DNA TGTGCCAGCTCACCATCATATCAGGGTGGAAATGAAAAACTGTTTTTT. The full variable domain, in which reference TRBV18 and TRBJ1-4 provide the parts outside the CDR3, is NAGVMQNPRHLVRRRGQEARLRCSPMKGHSHVYWYRQLPEEGLKFMVYLQKENIIDESGMPKERFSAEFPKEGPSILRIQQVVRGDSAAYFCASSPSYQGGNEKLFFGSGTQLSVL.

The V gene is TRBV21-1, the J gene TRBJ1-4. TRBV21-1 is labeled a pseudogene. This CDR3 is built from 17 residues. CDR3 in amino acids: CASSKGRWRAANEKLFF. The CDR3, as DNA: TGTGCCAGCAGCAAGGGGCGGTGGAGGGCAGCTAATGAAAAACTGTTTTTT.

The V call is TRBV10-3, the J call TRBJ2-1; 13 bases match TRBD2. V lost 4 bases to trimming and J lost 4 bases; unmatched junction nucleotides: 4. CDR1 is ENHRY and CDR2 is SYGVKD in the germline V gene. The CDR3 is 16 residues long. The CDR3: CAISVGTSGAYNEQFF. The DNA for the CDR3 is TGTGCCATCAGTGTGGGGACTAGCGGGGCTTACAATGAGCAGTTCTTC.

In its sample, this clone was seen a few times. The V gene is TRBV28, the J gene TRBJ1-3, with a weak D call TRBD1 (6 bases). Trimming removed 2 bases at V and 3 bases at J, with 11 bases between. Germline V gene data show CDR1 as MDHEN and CDR2 as SYDVKM. The CDR3 extends over 15 amino acids. The CDR3 protein is CASSLQGSGGNTIYF. CDR3 bases: TGTGCCAGCAGTTTACAGGGGTCGGGTGGAAACACCATATATTTT.

The chain joins TRBV5-4 to TRBJ2-5; the match to TRBD1 covers 9 bases. Germline-derived CDR1 and CDR2 are SGHNT and YYREEE (reference sequence). Germline trimming cut 4 bases from V and 5 bases from J; bases unmatched to any gene: 12. This CDR3 is 16 amino acids long. CDR3 DNA: TGTGCCAGCAGCACCGTACAACAGGGGGCGGCCGAGACCCAGTACTTC. Translated, it gives CASSTVQQGAAETQYF.

There are a few counts of this clone. V is TRBV5-1 and J is TRBJ2-1; 8 nucleotides agree with TRBD2. The CDR3 is 15 amino acids. V trimming: 4 bases; J trimming: 1 base; junction bases outside the gene matches: 4. CDR1 is SGHRS and CDR2 is YFSETQ in the germline V gene. The CDR3 loop reads CASSRPSGSYNEQFF. CDR3 DNA: TGCGCCAGCAGCCGCCCTAGCGGGTCCTACAATGAGCAGTTCTTC.

This clone appeared a single time. The chain combines TRBV6-6 with TRBJ2-7; 8 bases match TRBD2. Germline V gives CDR1 MNHNY, CDR2 SVGAGI (reference sequence). This CDR3 spans 16 amino acids. Trimming cost V 2 bases and J 3 bases; bases outside gene matches: 9. The CDR3: CASSYAGAGGSYEQYF. The CDR3 nucleotides are TGTGCCAGCAGTTACGCGGGGGCGGGAGGAAGCTACGAGCAGTACTTC.

The rearrangement joins TRBV7-9 to TRBJ1-5; 9 bases are shared with TRBD1. With V trimmed by 5 bases and J by 7 bases, 12 bases remained unmatched. The CDR3 runs to 16 residues. Germline CDR1 and CDR2: SEHNR and FQNEAQ (reference sequence). The DNA of the CDR3 is TGTGCCAGCAGCCCCGCGGGACAGGGAAAATGGCAGCCCCAGCATTTT. It encodes CASSPAGQGKWQPQHF.

This chain connects TRBV5-1 to TRBJ1-1; 10 positions match TRBD1. This CDR3 comprises 16 residues. Per the germline V gene, CDR1 is SGHRS and CDR2 is YFSETQ. With V trimmed by 2 bases and J by 5 bases, 9 bases remained unmatched. CDR3 amino acids: CASSFTIGTGDTEAFF. The DNA for the CDR3 is TGCGCCAGCAGCTTTACGATCGGGACAGGGGATACTGAAGCTTTCTTT.

This clone was counted once. This chain links TRBV3-1 (or the pseudogene TRBV3-2) with TRBJ2-1; TRBD2 aligns across 8 bases. Looked up from germline, CDR1 is LGHDT and CDR2 is YNNKEL (reference sequence). V gave up 1 base and J gave up 3 bases; unmatched junction bases: 5. CDR3 length equals 16 residues. The CDR3 loop reads CASSQVSGKSYNEQFF. The CDR3 DNA reads TGTGCCAGCAGCCAAGTTAGCGGGAAGAGCTACAATGAGCAGTTCTTC.

This clone was detected once. The chain combines TRBV28 with TRBJ1-5; D is ambiguous. Looked up from germline, CDR1 is MDHEN and CDR2 is SYDVKM. The length of the CDR3 is 14 residues. The V end lost 10 bases, the J end lost 0 bases, and 13 bases lay between the germline ends. The CDR3 protein is CATETFPSNQPQHF. CDR3 in DNA: TGTGCCACCGAGACATTCCCTAGCAATCAGCCCCAGCATTTT.

V gene TRBV16 combines with J gene TRBJ1-2, with D hard to call. V was trimmed by 0 bases and J by 0 bases, leaving 11 bases between them. Germline V gives CDR1 KGHSY, CDR2 FQNENV. This CDR3 has 16 residues. The CDR3 region has the DNA TGTGCCAGCAGCCAATCCCGGGGAAGGGCTAACTATGGCTACACCTTC. Residues: CASSQSRGRANYGYTF.

This clone has just one count. The J gene is TRBJ2-1, the V gene TRBV7-2; 15 bases are shared with TRBD2. Germline CDR1 and CDR2: SGHTA and FQGNSA. The CDR3 runs to 15 residues. V was clipped by 1 base and J by 8 bases; unmatched bases: 0. The CDR3 loop reads CASSLGTSGRDEQFF. The CDR3 nucleotides read TGTGCCAGCAGCTTAGGGACTAGCGGGAGGGATGAGCAGTTCTTC.

The chain links TRBV2 to TRBJ1-1; D uncertain. The length of the CDR3 is 14 residues. Looked up from germline, CDR1 is SNHLY and CDR2 is FYNNEI. V lost 3 bases and J 5 bases, leaving 13 bases between the germline ends. CDR3 nucleotides: TGTGCCAGCAGTGATGAGGGATTTGGGACTGAAGCTTTCTTT. Translated, it gives CASSDEGFGTEAFF.

The V gene is TRBV18, the J gene TRBJ2-6, with D unresolved. V was cut by 3 bases and J by 4 bases, with 4 bases left in between. The CDR3 contains 13 residues. Germline CDR1 reads KGHSH; CDR2 reads LQKENI. The CDR3 region is CASSPSGANVLTF. DNA of the CDR3: TGTGCCAGCTCACCCTCGGGGGCCAACGTCCTGACTTTC.

The rearrangement joins TRBV5-5 to TRBJ2-1; D not certain. V lost 4 bases to trimming and J lost 3 bases, with 8 bases between them. This CDR3 contains 13 residues. Germline CDR1 SGHKS, CDR2 YYEKEE (reference sequence). The CDR3 here is CASSPPGYNEQFF. The CDR3 DNA sequence: TGTGCCAGCAGCCCCCCAGGCTACAATGAGCAGTTCTTC.

This clone was recorded once. J is TRBJ1-1 and V is TRBV5-4, with 8 bases identical to TRBD1. From germline, CDR1 is SGHNT and CDR2 YYREEE (reference sequence). The CDR3 sequence is 14 residues long. The junction had 5 bases not matched to a gene; V was cut back by 4 bases and J by 3 bases. This CDR3 is CASSTRGLYTEAFF. In nucleotides, the CDR3 is TGTGCCAGCAGCACCAGGGGGCTGTACACTGAAGCTTTCTTT.

This sequence joins TRBV11-2 and TRBJ2-5, with 13 bases matching TRBD2. V lost 1 base and J lost 3; bases outside the gene matches: 8. The CDR3 covers 18 residues. Germline values: CDR1 SGHAT, CDR2 FQNNGV. CDR3 DNA sequence: TGTGCCAGCAGCTTAGTCGTCGGTGGACTAGCGGGAGAAGAGACCCAGTACTTC. This codes for CASSLVVGGLAGEETQYF. The full variable domain, completed using reference TRBV11-2 and TRBJ2-5, is EAGVAQSPRYKIIEKRQSVAFWCNPISGHATLYWYQQILGQGPKLLIQFQNNGVVDDSQLPKDRFSAERLKGVDSTLKIQPAKLEDSAVYLCASSLVVGGLAGEETQYFGPGTRLLVL.

This rearrangement joins TRBV2 to TRBJ1-3; D ambiguous. V gave up 4 bases and J gave up 0 bases, with 7 bases separating them. CDR3 length: 14 residues. Germline V gene data show CDR1 as SNHLY and CDR2 as FYNNEI. For the CDR3, the DNA is TGTGCCAGCAGTGGGACTGCCTCTGGAAACACCATATATTTT. It specifies CASSGTASGNTIYF.

Here the CDR3 reads CASSPGTSGRSEQFF. The CDR3 DNA reads TGTGCCAGCAGTCCCGGGACTAGCGGGAGGAGTGAGCAGTTCTTC. This chain links TRBV2 with TRBJ2-1; 15 bases align to TRBD2. CDR3 length: 15 residues. Trimming at V came to 5 bases and at J to 9 bases, leaving 5 bases not matched to a gene. Germline V gene sequence: CDR1 SNHLY, CDR2 FYNNEI. Based on the CDR3 plus reference TRBV2 and TRBJ2-1, the full variable domain is EPEVTQTPSHQVTQMGQEVILRCVPISNHLYFYWYRQILGQKVEFLVSFYNNEISEKSEIFDDQFSVERPDGSNFTLKIRSTKLEDSAMYFCASSPGTSGRSEQFFGPGTRLTVL.

The gene calls are TRBV19 and TRBJ2-1; the match to TRBD2 covers 12 bases. Germline values: CDR1 LNHDA, CDR2 SQIVND (reference sequence). This CDR3 has 16 residues. The ends lost 6 bases at V and 7 bases at J; junction bases unmatched: 10. Here the CDR3 DNA reads TGTGCCAGTAGAGGCCTGACTAGCGGGAGTTGGAATGAGCAGTTCTTC. This gives the protein CASRGLTSGSWNEQFF.

The chain couples TRBV18 to TRBJ2-3; D uncertain. CDR1 and CDR2 from the germline V gene are KGHSH and LQKENI. This CDR3 has 16 amino acids. Trimming removed 2 bases at V and 0 bases at J, with 12 bases between. CDR3 loop: CASSPLRGASTDTQYF. CDR3 DNA sequence: TGTGCCAGCTCACCATTGAGAGGTGCTAGCACAGATACGCAGTATTTT.

The chain employs TRBV4-3 and TRBJ2-1; 9 positions agree with TRBD2. The CDR3 is 17 amino acids. Germline CDR1 is LGHNA and CDR2 is YSLEER. V was pared by 1 base and J by 1 base, with 5 bases of the junction left unmatched. Here the CDR3 DNA reads TGCGCCAGCAGCCAAGGGCGGGGGGGCCTGTCCTACAATGAGCAGTTCTTC. Translation: CASSQGRGGLSYNEQFF.

V is TRBV2 and J is TRBJ1-1; D uncertain. The V end was cut by 7 bases, the J end by 1 base, with 4 bases between. CDR1 is SNHLY and CDR2 is FYNNEI in the germline V gene. The CDR3 extends over 11 amino acids. CDR3 loop: CASNQNTEAFF. Written as DNA, the CDR3 is TGTGCCAGCAATCAGAACACTGAAGCTTTCTTT.

J is TRBJ1-1 and V is TRBV6-4, with TRBD1 identical over 7 bases. Germline V gene lookup returns CDR1 MRHNA and CDR2 SNTAGT. The CDR3 is 14 amino acids. V dropped 10 bases and J dropped 2; count of bases not matched to a gene: 10. The CDR3 coding sequence is TGTGCCACCAGACTCGACAGGGTTAACACTGAAGCTTTCTTT. This codes for CATRLDRVNTEAFF.

Regarding this clone: Its ends do not fully match the called genes, so a read error is possible. The CDR3 loop reads CASSPNQETQYF. CDR3 nucleotides: TGTGCCAGTAGTCCGAACCAGGAGACCCAGTACTTC. V gene TRBV19 combines with J gene TRBJ2-5; no firm D call. Germline lookup yields CDR1 LNHDA and CDR2 SQIVND (reference sequence). This CDR3 is 12 amino acids long. Supplemented by reference TRBV19 and TRBJ2-5, the full variable domain reads DGGITQSPKYLFRKEGQNVTLSCEQNLNHDAMYWYRQDPGQGLRLIYYSQIVNDFQKGDIAEGYSVSREKKESFPLTVTSAQKNPTAFYLCASSPNQETQYFGPGTRLLVL.